This T cell receptor beta chain originates from a study of shared clonotypes between healthy human individuals. Terminally differentiated effector memory CD45RA+ cells were excluded from the naive CD8 cells, which were CD45RO-negative and positively selected for CCR7. Germline V lookup: CDR1 MRHNA, CDR2 SNTAGT. This CDR3 has 15 amino acids. Trimming cost V 4 bases and J 6 bases, with 19 bases left between them. TCRdb's table, derived via immunoSEQ multiplex PCR, lists solely in-frame clones and lacks some. The profile covers more than 2 million clones, with approximately 95% appearing a single time and roughly 1.1% taken by the ten largest.

Sequencing was done on a sample of naive CD8+ T cells sorted from blood. This rearrangement joins TRBV6-4 to TRBJ2-7, with D tentatively TRBD2 (5 bases). The TCR originated in a man younger than 30 in good health. The CDR3 nucleotides read TGTGCCAGCAGTGTGGTAGGGCTAGCTCGAGGCGAGCAGTACTTC. Its protein is CASSVVGLARGEQYF.